These T cell receptor beta chains were read from a single sample in a study of blood T cell repertoires in COVID-19. Measured with immunoSEQ multiplex PCR; TCRdb has only the in-frame clones, and not every one. Among tens of thousands of clones listed, approximately 81% were seen once. The sample comprised PBMCs or T cells enriched from blood (not recorded which). The receptors here all came from a woman in her thirties or forties with acute COVID-19. CDR3s include the opening cysteine and the closing phenylalanine or tryptophan. D genes are given only for firm matches. Clone size is shown for a subset of rows, as once, few, many or a class of expanded clone.

J gene | V gene | D gene | clone size | CDR3 DNA | CDR3 protein
TRBJ2-3 | TRBV7-3 | TRBD2 | NA | TGTGCCAGCAGCCGACAGGGGACTAGCGGAAATACGCAGTATTTT | CASSRQGTSGNTQYF
TRBJ1-4 | TRBV3-1/TRBV3-2 | NA | NA | TGTGCCAGCAGCCAAGATGCCAGGGTAGGTGAAAAACTGTTTTTT | CASSQDARVGEKLFF
TRBJ2-2 | TRBV9 | NA | NA | TGTGCCAGCAGGCCGGGACTTAACACCGGGGAGCTGTTTTTT | CASRPGLNTGELFF
TRBJ2-2 | TRBV6-5 | NA | NA | TGTGCCAGTTCGACAGTACGGACCGGGGAGCTGTTTTTT | CASSTVRTGELFF
TRBJ1-5 | TRBV19 | NA | medium-sized | TGTGCCAGCTCCAGGGGTAGTCAGCCCCAGCATTTT | CASSRGSQPQHF
TRBJ2-5 | TRBV9 | NA | NA | TGTGCCAGTTCAAAGGGGTTCGGCTGGGAGACCCAGTACTTC | CASSKGFGWETQYF
TRBJ2-3 | TRBV6-1 | TRBD1 | NA | TGTGCCAGCAGTGAATGGGGACAGGGGGAGGATACGCAGTATTTT | CASSEWGQGEDTQYF
TRBJ2-1 | TRBV10-3 | TRBD2 | NA | TGTGCCACGAGCGGGACTAGAAATGAGCAGTTCTTC | CATSGTRNEQFF
TRBJ2-6 | TRBV3-1/TRBV3-2 | NA | NA | TGTGCCAGCAGTCAAAACAGGGGGGAGGGCTCTGGGGCCAACGTCCTGACTTTC | CASSQNRGEGSGANVLTF
TRBJ1-2 | TRBV7-9 | NA | NA | TGTGCCAGCAGCTTACCTGGGCTCTCCTATGGCTACACCTTC | CASSLPGLSYGYTF
TRBJ1-5 | TRBV19 | TRBD1 | NA | TGTGCCAGTACCTCCAGGGGGTTTGAGCCCCAGCATTTT | CASTSRGFEPQHF
TRBJ2-1 | TRBV4-1 | TRBD2 | NA | TGCGCCAGCAGCCAAGGACTAGCGGGAGTACAGTACAATGAGCAGTTCTTC | CASSQGLAGVQYNEQFF
TRBJ1-2 | TRBV4-1 | NA | NA | TGCGCCAGCAGCCAAGTCGGGCAGGTGAGGGGGGGCTACACCTTC | CASSQVGQVRGGYTF
TRBJ2-7 | TRBV28 | NA | NA | TGTGCCAGCAGTTTAAGGTCCACCGGGATCTCAGCCTACGAGCAGTACTTC | CASSLRSTGISAYEQYF
TRBJ2-5 | TRBV15 | TRBD2 | NA | TGTGCCACCAGCAGAAGGGGCGCGGGAGGACCTCAAGAGACCCAGTACTTC | CATSRRGAGGPQETQYF
TRBJ1-3 | TRBV5-1 | NA | NA | TGCGCCAGCAGCTTCGAGTCTGGAAACACCATATATTTT | CASSFESGNTIYF
TRBJ2-7 | TRBV4-1 | TRBD1 | NA | TGCGCCAGCAGCCAGCCCCTCAACAGGGGAAATAAGTACGAGCAGTACTTC | CASSQPLNRGNKYEQYF
TRBJ1-5 | TRBV27 | TRBD1 | NA | TGTGCCAGCAGTAACAGGGGTGGCAATCAGCCCCAGCATTTT | CASSNRGGNQPQHF
TRBJ2-5 | TRBV4-1 | TRBD2 | NA | TGCGCCAGCAGCTGGACTAGCGGGAGACAAGAGACCCAGTACTTC | CASSWTSGRQETQYF
TRBJ1-4 | TRBV3-1/TRBV3-2 | TRBD1 | NA | TGTGCCAGCAGCCACTCCGGGACAGGGTATGAAAAACTGTTTTTT | CASSHSGTGYEKLFF
TRBJ1-4 | TRBV6-4 | TRBD1 | NA | TGTGCCAGCAGTGACACTGGGACAGGAGGGGAAAAACTGTTTTTT | CASSDTGTGGEKLFF
TRBJ1-4 | TRBV7-2 | NA | NA | TGTGCCAGCAGCCAGACGAGGGCCAGGCCAAATGAAAAACTGTTTTTT | CASSQTRARPNEKLFF
TRBJ1-1 | TRBV5-1 | NA | NA | TGCGCCAGCAGCTTGCAGGGTCAGAACACTGAAGCTTTCTTT | CASSLQGQNTEAFF
TRBJ2-6 | TRBV9 | NA | NA | TGTGCCAGCAGCTTTGACGCATGGGCTCTTGGCAACGTCCTGACTTTC | CASSFDAWALGNVLTF
TRBJ1-5 | TRBV11-2 | NA | NA | TGTGCCAGCAGCCGAGACAGGAATGGGAATCAGCCCCAGCATTTT | CASSRDRNGNQPQHF
TRBJ2-2 | TRBV5-1 | TRBD1 | NA | TGCGCCAGCACCGAAGCGACAGGGGCCGGGGAGCTGTTTTTT | CASTEATGAGELFF
TRBJ2-2 | TRBV10-1 | NA | NA | TGCGCCAATATATTAACTGCACCCGGGGAGCTGTTTTTT | CANILTAPGELFF
TRBJ2-3 | TRBV7-8 | TRBD2 | NA | TGTGCCAGCAGCGTACGGACTAGCGGGGGCACAGATACGCAGTATTTT | CASSVRTSGGTDTQYF
TRBJ2-2 | TRBV6-5 | NA | NA | TGTGCCAGTGGGAGGGGGGGAGTCGGGGAGCTGTTTTTT | CASGRGGVGELFF
TRBJ2-2 | TRBV6-5 | TRBD2 | NA | TGTGCCATCCGAGCGGGGGATGAAAACACCGGGGAGCTGTTTTTT | CAIRAGDENTGELFF